This T cell receptor beta chain stems from a study of TIL therapy for anti-PD-1-resistant metastatic lung cancer. Per the germline V gene, CDR1 is MDHEN and CDR2 is SYDVKM. Trimming pared 3 bases from V and 2 bases from J, leaving 8 bases between. The CDR3 consists of 13 residues. Documented time point: pre-treatment sample, taken before nivolumab and TIL therapy. Tumor tissue came from excised metastases, mostly pleural nodules or supraclavicular lymph nodes. The libraries were made with immunoSEQ v3. Clones were read by immunoSEQ multiplex PCR, and TCRdb kept only the in-frame ones, dropping some. The table shows tens of thousands of clones, with about two thirds occurring only once.

The chain combines TRBV28 with TRBJ2-7; D uncertain. The clonotype comes from a person between 25 and 80 years old with non-small cell lung cancer. The sample was tumor tissue, taken at baseline. For the CDR3, the DNA is TGTGCCAGCAGTTTTACCGTTCCCTACGAGCAGTACTTC. Its translation: CASSFTVPYEQYF.